This T cell receptor (beta chain) was identified during a study of persistence of HIV-infected CD4 T cells. The libraries were made with immunoSEQ version 4 in survey mode. Method: immunoSEQ multiplex PCR; TCRdb's copy keeps in-frame clones and lacks some. The sample includes 25,000 to 30,000 clones, around 80% seen only once; the top ten take about 4.6%. Cells were stimulated with CMV-infected fibroblast lysates at about 9.4 ug/mL. Sorted nonresponding memory CD4+ T cells were CD40L-negative, CD69-negative, CD45RO-high. The germline V gene has CDR1 MGHDK and CDR2 SYGVNS. Trimming cost V 5 bases and J 2 bases, with 13 bases left between them. The CDR3 sequence is 14 residues long. Points on this clone: Its antigen is undetermined.

The specimen comprised CD4+ T cells sorted from PBMCs after roughly 17-hour stimulation, sampled from a patient who received antiretroviral therapy. This TCR came from an adult man with HIV who was CMV-seropositive. This sequence joins TRBV25-1 and TRBJ2-7, with D unclear. The CDR3 sequence: CASSKRTEPYEQYF. The CDR3 DNA is TGTGCCAGCAGTAAAAGGACCGAGCCCTACGAGCAGTACTTC.